This TCR beta chain was retrieved from a study of CD8 T cells in Susac syndrome. With random hexamers, 0.5 to 1 ug RNA was reverse transcribed. Amplification of TCR beta CDR3 was carried out by immunoSEQ multiplex PCR, which covered 54 Vbeta and 13 Jbeta segments. TCRdb called the immunoSEQ multiplex PCR reads again in MiXCR, with one record for every CDR3 protein. The sample consists of about 52,000 distinct CDR3 sequences, roughly 93% of them appearing once. Sequencing of TCR beta was performed on blood CD8+ and CD4+ T cells. V gave up 4 bases and J gave up 2 bases; unmatched junction bases: 7. Germline assignment: CDR1 MNHEY and CDR2 SMNVEV (reference sequence). This CDR3 spans 15 amino acids.

The V call is TRBV27, the J call TRBJ2-7; 8 bases line up with TRBD1. The sequencing sample was made of CD8+ T cells from PBMCs. The sequence came from a human donor with multiple sclerosis. For the CDR3, the DNA is TGTGCCAGCAGTTCTATTCCGACAGGGGCCTACGAGCAGTACTTC. This gives the protein CASSSIPTGAYEQYF.